This TCR beta chain was recorded in a study of CD8 T cells in ankylosing spondylitis. Quantitative molecular-barcoded 5'-RACE generated the TCR beta libraries. TCRdb re-called the 5' RACE reads through MiXCR, storing one row per CDR3 protein. The sample gives 800,000 to 900,000 distinct CDR3 sequences, around 11% of which show up once; 0.45% to 0.6% is in the top ten. Study-wide results and limits: Earlier studies detected some motif variants in reactive arthritis synovial fluid and blood. What seemed typical of ankylosing spondylitis blood was a TCR beta motif built from roughly 8 highly homologous variants. The clones that were linked to disease were reported to be significantly enriched in matched synovial fluid samples from ankylosing spondylitis patients.

A word on this clonotype: As yet, its antigen is unknown.

The CDR3 contains 16 residues. Deletions cut 7 bases from V and 0 bases from J, with 15 bases between. Germline CDR1 is MNHNS and CDR2 is SASEGT. This receptor was obtained from a male donor with ankylosing spondylitis. Sequencing was done on a sample of blood, either unsorted or a sorted T cell fraction (not recorded which). V gene TRBV6-1 combines with J gene TRBJ1-4, with D tentatively TRBD1 (6 bases). Here the CDR3 reads CASTWGGGATNEKLFF. The CDR3 coding sequence is TGTGCCAGCACCTGGGGAGGGGGAGCAACTAATGAAAAACTGTTTTTT.